This T cell receptor beta chain comes out of a study of T cells in Graves' hyperthyroidism and ophthalmopathy. Patients showing uncontrolled infection, other autoimmune disease, pregnancy or lactation were ineligible. RNA transcripts served as the template for amplifying TCR beta CDR3 regions. The TCR CDR3 first-round RT-PCR relied on the HTBI primer set. TCRdb called the multiplex PCR reads again in MiXCR, with one record for every CDR3 protein. The sample lists 600,000 to 650,000 distinct CDR3 sequences; around 15% were seen once. There are 16 residues in the CDR3. Trimming cost V 0 bases and J 7 bases, with 13 bases left between them. The germline V gene has CDR1 LGHDT and CDR2 YNNKEL (reference sequence). This clonotype was seen many times.

Sequenced sample: blood. The V gene is TRBV3-1, the J gene TRBJ1-6, with D uncertain. The receptor was isolated from a woman aged 30 to 39 with Graves' hyperthyroidism. DNA for the CDR3: TGTGCCAGCAGCCAAGAGACGGCCAAGCGGAATTCACCCCTCCACTTT. Its translation: CASSQETAKRNSPLHF.